The rows below give T cell receptor beta chains drawn from one sample of a study of early T cells in non-severe SARS-CoV-2 infection. One entry per CDR3 protein, called by TCRdb with MiXCR from the 5' RACE reads. This sample has tens of thousands of distinct CDR3 sequences, with approximately 7.2% found just once. The sample in question was whole blood, obtained at baseline. The receptors derive from an adult who was a healthcare worker with PCR-confirmed SARS-CoV-2 infection or an uninfected control (not recorded which). Each CDR3 is given with its conserved first and last residue. A D gene is named only where the DNA matches it firmly. Rows give clone size only sometimes, using once, few, many, or a class for an expanded clone.

d_gene	v_gene	abundance	j_gene	CDR3nt	CDR3aa
-	TRBV4-2	few	TRBJ1-2	TGTGCCAGCAGCCAAGCCCTGGAAAACTATGGCTACACCTTC	CASSQALENYGYTF
TRBD2	TRBV5-1	-	TRBJ2-5	TGCGCCAGCAGCTCGGGGGGGCAAGAGACCCAGTACTTC	CASSSGGQETQYF
TRBD1	TRBV24-1	-	TRBJ2-3	TGTGCCACCAGTGACGGGACAGGTCTCCCAGATACGCAGTATTTT	CATSDGTGLPDTQYF
TRBD1	TRBV4-3	many	TRBJ1-5	TGCGCCAGCAGCCAAGCAAGGTTACAGGGGAATAGCAATCAGCCCCAGCATTTT	CASSQARLQGNSNQPQHF
-	TRBV27	-	TRBJ1-3	TGTGCCAGCAGTTCCGGAACTGAAAACACCATATATTTT	CASSSGTENTIYF
TRBD1	TRBV12-3/TRBV12-4	-	TRBJ2-7	TGTGCCAGCAGTTTAGGTCCCGGGACAGTATACGAGCAGTACTTC	CASSLGPGTVYEQYF
-	TRBV29-1	-	TRBJ2-5	TGCAGCGGGAAGGGTAACAGCTGGGCAGAGACCCAGTACTTC	CSGKGNSWAETQYF
-	TRBV11-2	-	TRBJ2-2	TGTGCCAGCAGCTTAGGAGTACTAGCGAACACCGGGGAGCTGTTTTTT	CASSLGVLANTGELFF
-	TRBV28	-	TRBJ1-2	TGTGCCAGCAGAACTGATATAAGCCGGGACAACTATGGCTACACCTTC	CASRTDISRDNYGYTF
TRBD1	TRBV12-3/TRBV12-4	many	TRBJ2-3	TGTGCCAGCACCCCAGGGGGCCGCACAGATACGCAGTATTTT	CASTPGGRTDTQYF
TRBD2	TRBV9	few	TRBJ2-1	TGTGCCAGCAGCGTGAAAGCGGGGATCGTGGATGAGCAGTTCTTC	CASSVKAGIVDEQFF
TRBD2	TRBV28	many	TRBJ2-7	TGTGCCAGCAGTCCCTCTAGCGGGGGCCGTTACGAGCAGTACTTC	CASSPSSGGRYEQYF
-	TRBV5-4	few	TRBJ1-4	TGTGCCAGCAGCCCCGGGGGAAGTAGTGAAAAACTGTTTTTT	CASSPGGSSEKLFF
TRBD2	TRBV3-1	medium-sized	TRBJ2-1	TGTGCCAGCAGCCAAGATCTTCTAGCGGGGCCGGGGAGGGAGCAGTTCTTC	CASSQDLLAGPGREQFF
-	TRBV5-1	few	TRBJ2-3	TGCGCCAGCAGGTACGGCACAGATACGCAGTATTTT	CASRYGTDTQYF
-	TRBV12-3/TRBV12-4	many	TRBJ1-5	TGTGCCAGCAGTTTGGGCGGAGGAAAGCCCCAGCATTTT	CASSLGGGKPQHF
-	TRBV12-3/TRBV12-4	few	TRBJ1-3	TGTGCCAGCAGTTTTCCGGGAATCGAAAACACCATATATTTT	CASSFPGIENTIYF
TRBD1	TRBV5-5	-	TRBJ1-1	TGTGCCAGCAGCCCCGGACAGGGTCCGGCTGAAGCTTTCTTT	CASSPGQGPAEAFF
-	TRBV20-1	many	TRBJ2-7	TGCAGTGCTTCAAAGGGTCGGGGTAACGAGCAGTACTTC	CSASKGRGNEQYF
-	TRBV20-1	-	TRBJ2-7	TGCAGTGCTAGCCGGGACACGTCCTACGAGCAGTACTTC	CSASRDTSYEQYF
-	TRBV21-1	many	TRBJ1-6	TGTGCCAGCAGGAACCGGGACAGGGGGTATTCACCCCTCCACTTT	CASRNRDRGYSPLHF
-	TRBV7-8	-	TRBJ2-4	TGTGCCAGCAGCTCCTACGCTACATCAGCCAAAAACATTCAGTACTTC	CASSSYATSAKNIQYF
-	TRBV2	-	TRBJ2-3	TGTGCCAGCAAAACTACAGATACGCAGTATTTT	CASKTTDTQYF
TRBD1	TRBV2	-	TRBJ2-7	TGTGCCAGCAGTCAAGCCGGGACAGGACCCTACGAGCAGTACTTC	CASSQAGTGPYEQYF
TRBD1	TRBV2	many	TRBJ2-7	TGTGCCAGCAGGCAGGGACAGGAGCAGTACTTC	CASRQGQEQYF
-	TRBV12-3/TRBV12-4	many	TRBJ2-7	TGTGCCAGCAGCTCCGACAGAAGGACCTACGAGCAGTACTTC	CASSSDRRTYEQYF
TRBD1	TRBV7-9	many	TRBJ1-1	TGTGCCAGCAGTGGAACAGGGGCGAACACTGAAGCTTTCTTT	CASSGTGANTEAFF
TRBD1	TRBV5-1	many	TRBJ1-1	TGCGCCAGCAGCTTGCTTCAGGGGGCTACCACTGAAGCTTTCTTT	CASSLLQGATTEAFF
TRBD1	TRBV6-4	many	TRBJ1-2	TGTGCCAGCACCCTACCCGGGACAGATATCTATGGCTACACCTTC	CASTLPGTDIYGYTF
-	TRBV28	many	TRBJ1-2	TGTGCCAGCAGTCTCACTTATGGCTACACCTTC	CASSLTYGYTF
TRBD1	TRBV28	-	TRBJ2-5	TGTGCCAGCAGTTTAGGTTTGGACAGGGAGTTCCAAGAGACCCAGTACTTC	CASSLGLDREFQETQYF
-	TRBV11-1	few	TRBJ2-3	TGTGCCAGCAGCTCCGGGGGGCCGGGCACAGATACGCAGTATTTT	CASSSGGPGTDTQYF